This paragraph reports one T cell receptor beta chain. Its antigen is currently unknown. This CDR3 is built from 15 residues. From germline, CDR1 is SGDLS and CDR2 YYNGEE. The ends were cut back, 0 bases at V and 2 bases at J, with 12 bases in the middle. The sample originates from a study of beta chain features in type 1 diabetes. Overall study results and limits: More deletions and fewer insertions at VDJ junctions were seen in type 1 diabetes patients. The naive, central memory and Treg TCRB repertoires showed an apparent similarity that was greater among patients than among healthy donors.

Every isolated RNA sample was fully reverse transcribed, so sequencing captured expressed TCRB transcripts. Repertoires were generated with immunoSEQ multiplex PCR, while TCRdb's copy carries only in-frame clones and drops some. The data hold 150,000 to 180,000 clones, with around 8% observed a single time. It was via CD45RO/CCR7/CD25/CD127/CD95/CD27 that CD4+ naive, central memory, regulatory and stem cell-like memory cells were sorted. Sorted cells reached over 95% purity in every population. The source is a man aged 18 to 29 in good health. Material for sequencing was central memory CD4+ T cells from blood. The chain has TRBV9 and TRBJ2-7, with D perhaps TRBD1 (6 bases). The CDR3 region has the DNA TGTGCCAGCAGCGTAGCGGCAGGGGCTACCTACGAGCAGTACTTC. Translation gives CASSVAAGATYEQYF.